This T cell receptor beta chain was sequenced during a study of regulatory T cells in long-lasting Graves disease. Points from the study as a whole: Those with persistent Graves' had less TCR diversity than newly diagnosed patients.

Indicated time point: newly diagnosed GD, antithyroid drugs for less than 3 months. RNA from PBMCs was the source of the TCR library. Graves' disease was diagnosed by American Thyroid Association guidelines. A volume of around 9.9 milliliters of peripheral blood was collected in EDTA tubes. CDR3-region Arm-PCR and iRepertoire HTBI primers produced the TCR beta libraries. TCRdb used MiXCR to reprocess the multiplex PCR reads, holding one entry per CDR3 protein. The repertoire has 680,000 or so distinct CDR3 sequences, roughly 15% of them found once; the top ten carry 15% to 20%. The table lists this clonotype with many counts. Its matching antigen is unknown. This sample was also put to use in a study of T cells in Graves' hyperthyroidism and ophthalmopathy.

Specimen: peripheral blood mononuclear cells (PBMCs), collected at new diagnosis, from a patient treated with antithyroid drugs. This receptor was obtained from a woman in her 30s with Graves disease.

CDR3 in DNA: TGCAGTGCTAGAGCTGGGCTAGCGGCTACCTACGAGCAGTACTTC. It specifies CSARAGLAATYEQYF. This chain links TRBV20-1 with TRBJ2-7, with TRBD2 matching over 7 bases. The CDR3 is 15 amino acids. Germline trimming cut 1 base from V and 2 bases from J; bases unmatched to any gene: 8. Per the germline V gene, CDR1 is DFQATT and CDR2 is SNEGSKA (reference sequence).